This T cell receptor beta chain was sequenced for a study of radiotherapy plus CTLA-4 blockade in lung cancer. In the case of this clone: Its matching antigen is unknown.

Clones were read by immunoSEQ multiplex PCR, and TCRdb kept only the in-frame ones, dropping some. There are some 110,000 clones in the sample; approximately 80% occur only once, and 3% to 4% lies in the top ten. The study gave focal radiation plus ipilimumab CTLA-4 blockade to patients with chemo-refractory metastatic non-small-cell lung cancer. CDR1 and CDR2 from the germline V gene are SGHDT and YYEEEE. The CDR3 runs to 15 residues. The V and J ends lost 0 bases and 8 bases, in that order; junction bases with no gene match: 3. Study outcomes and limitations: Response, reportedly, was best predicted by interferon-beta along with early blood T cell clone dynamics. There was expansion of tumor-derived TCR clones in blood after radiotherapy plus ipilimumab.

The rearrangement joins TRBV5-6 to TRBJ1-6; 9 bases line up with TRBD1. The source is a human donor with non-small cell lung cancer that progressed on radiotherapy plus ipilimumab. Some clones in this sample may be carry-over from other donors' samples. The sample here was peripheral blood, taken from a patient treated with radiotherapy plus ipilimumab. For the CDR3, the DNA is TGTGCCAGCAGCTTGGGGTGGACAGGGGATTCACCCCTCCACTTT. Translating it yields CASSLGWTGDSPLHF.